The sequence of this TCR beta chain was determined in a study of CD8+ T cells in alopecia areata. The study, taken as a whole, reports: Mice showed TCR sharing more clearly than patients did, possibly owing to HLA.

The treatment was: oral pan-JAK inhibitor, 5-10 mg twice daily. Reverse transcription of extracted RNA yielded cDNA, which provided the sequencing template. Profiled with immunoSEQ multiplex PCR; TCRdb holds only in-frame clones, not every one. This sample has roughly 210,000 clones, with approximately 45% found just once. This clone was seen only a few times. Its target is unknown. CDR3 length: 11 residues. V was pared by 3 bases and J by 9 bases, with 7 bases between. Germline V lookup: CDR1 LNHDA, CDR2 SQIVND (reference sequence). The source of this sequence is a human donor with alopecia areata. The input for sequencing was CD4+ T cells sorted from blood, taken around week 36, from a patient treated with tofacitinib. The J gene is TRBJ2-3, the V gene TRBV19, with D hard to call. CDR3 protein: CASSIGVTQYF. For the CDR3, the DNA is TGTGCCAGTAGTATTGGAGTCACGCAGTATTTT.